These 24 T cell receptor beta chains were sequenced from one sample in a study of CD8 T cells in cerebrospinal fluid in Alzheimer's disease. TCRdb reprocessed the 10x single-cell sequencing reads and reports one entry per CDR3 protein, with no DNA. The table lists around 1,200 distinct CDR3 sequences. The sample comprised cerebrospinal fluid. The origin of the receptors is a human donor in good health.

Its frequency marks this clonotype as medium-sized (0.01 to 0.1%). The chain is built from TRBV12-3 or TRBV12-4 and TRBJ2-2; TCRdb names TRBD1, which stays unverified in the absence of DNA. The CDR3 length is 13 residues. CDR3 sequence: CASSRLGAGELFF.

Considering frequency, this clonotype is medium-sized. The CDR3 here is CSVESLDYGYTF. V gene TRBV29-1 combines with J gene TRBJ1-2. Germline CDR1 SQVTM, CDR2 ANQGSEA. The CDR3 covers 12 residues.

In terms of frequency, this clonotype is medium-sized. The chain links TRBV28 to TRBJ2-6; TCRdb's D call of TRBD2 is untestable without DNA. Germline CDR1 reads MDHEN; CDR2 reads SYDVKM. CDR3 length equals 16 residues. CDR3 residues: CASSFFPGVEANVLTF.

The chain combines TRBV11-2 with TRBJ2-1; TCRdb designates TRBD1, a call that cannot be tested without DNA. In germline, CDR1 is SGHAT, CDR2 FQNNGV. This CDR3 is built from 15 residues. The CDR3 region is CASSRGLIGGNEQFF. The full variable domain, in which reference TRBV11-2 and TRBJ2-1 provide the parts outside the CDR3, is EAGVAQSPRYKIIEKRQSVAFWCNPISGHATLYWYQQILGQGPKLLIQFQNNGVVDDSQLPKDRFSAERLKGVDSTLKIQPAKLEDSAVYLCASSRGLIGGNEQFFGPGTRLTVL.

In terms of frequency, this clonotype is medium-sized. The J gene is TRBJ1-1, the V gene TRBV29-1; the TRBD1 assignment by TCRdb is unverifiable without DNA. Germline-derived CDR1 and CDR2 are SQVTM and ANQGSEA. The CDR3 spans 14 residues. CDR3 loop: CSVARTDLNTEAFF.

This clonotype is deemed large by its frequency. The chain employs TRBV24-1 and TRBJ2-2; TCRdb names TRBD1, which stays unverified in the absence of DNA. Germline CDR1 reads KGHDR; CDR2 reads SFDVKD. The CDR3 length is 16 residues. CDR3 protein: CATSASWTAITGELFF.

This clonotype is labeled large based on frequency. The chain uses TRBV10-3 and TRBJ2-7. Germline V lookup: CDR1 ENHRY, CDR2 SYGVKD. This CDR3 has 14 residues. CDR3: CAIKDGSSSYEQYF.

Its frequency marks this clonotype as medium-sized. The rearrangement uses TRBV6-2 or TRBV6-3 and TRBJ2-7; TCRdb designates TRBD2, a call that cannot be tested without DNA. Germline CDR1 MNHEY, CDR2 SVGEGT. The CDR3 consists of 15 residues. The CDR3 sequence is CASKRPDLSDPEQYF.

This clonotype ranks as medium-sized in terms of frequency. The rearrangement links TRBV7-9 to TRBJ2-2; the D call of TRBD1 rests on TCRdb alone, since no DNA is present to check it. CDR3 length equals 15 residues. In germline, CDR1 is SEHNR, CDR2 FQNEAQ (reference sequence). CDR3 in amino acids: CASRPGTGDTGELFF.

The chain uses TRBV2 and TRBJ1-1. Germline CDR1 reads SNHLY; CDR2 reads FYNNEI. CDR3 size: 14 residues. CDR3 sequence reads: CASMVGRRTTEAFF.

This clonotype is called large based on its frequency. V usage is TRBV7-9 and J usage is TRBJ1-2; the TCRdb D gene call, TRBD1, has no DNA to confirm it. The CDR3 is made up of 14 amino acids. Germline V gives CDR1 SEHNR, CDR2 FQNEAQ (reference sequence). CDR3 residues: CASSFVPSNYGYTF.

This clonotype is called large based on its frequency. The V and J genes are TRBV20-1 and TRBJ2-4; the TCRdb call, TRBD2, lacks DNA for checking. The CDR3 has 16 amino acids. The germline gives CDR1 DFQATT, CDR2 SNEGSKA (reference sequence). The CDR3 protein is CSARPSGKLAKNIQYF.

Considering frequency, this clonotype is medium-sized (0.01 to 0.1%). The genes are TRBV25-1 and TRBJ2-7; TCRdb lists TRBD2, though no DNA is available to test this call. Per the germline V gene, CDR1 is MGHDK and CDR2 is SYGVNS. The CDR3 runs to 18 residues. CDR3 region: CASRSPPGLAGGGNEQYF.

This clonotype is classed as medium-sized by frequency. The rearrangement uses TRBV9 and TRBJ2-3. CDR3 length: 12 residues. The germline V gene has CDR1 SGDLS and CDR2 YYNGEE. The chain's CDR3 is CASSVGLDTQYF.

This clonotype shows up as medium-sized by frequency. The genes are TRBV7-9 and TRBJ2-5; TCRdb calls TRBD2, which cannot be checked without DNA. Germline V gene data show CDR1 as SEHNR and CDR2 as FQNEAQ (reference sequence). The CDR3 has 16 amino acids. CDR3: CASSLGLAGGQETQYF. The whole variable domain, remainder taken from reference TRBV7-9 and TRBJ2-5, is DTGVSQNPRHKITKRGQNVTFRCDPISEHNRLYWYRQTLGQGPEFLTYFQNEAQLEKSRLLSDRFSAERPKGSFSTLEIQRTEQGDSAMYLCASSLGLAGGQETQYFGPGTRLLVL.

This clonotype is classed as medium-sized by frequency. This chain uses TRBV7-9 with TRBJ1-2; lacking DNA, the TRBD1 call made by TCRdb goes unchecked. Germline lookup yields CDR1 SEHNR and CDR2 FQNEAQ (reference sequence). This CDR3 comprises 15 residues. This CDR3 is CASSLLDRGHYGYTF.

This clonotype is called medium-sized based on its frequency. The CDR3 here is CASSGGRRLANSDTQYF. The chain joins TRBV2 to TRBJ2-3; no DNA is available, so the TRBD2 call from TCRdb remains unchecked. CDR3 length equals 17 residues. Germline V gene data show CDR1 as SNHLY and CDR2 as FYNNEI.

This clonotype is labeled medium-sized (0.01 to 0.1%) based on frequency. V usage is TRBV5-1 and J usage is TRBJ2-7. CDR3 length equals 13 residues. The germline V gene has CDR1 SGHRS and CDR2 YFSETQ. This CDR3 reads CASSSGQKYEQYF.

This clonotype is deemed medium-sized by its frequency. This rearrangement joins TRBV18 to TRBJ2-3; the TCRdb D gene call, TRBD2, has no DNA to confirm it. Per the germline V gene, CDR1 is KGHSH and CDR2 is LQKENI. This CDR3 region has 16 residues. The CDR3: CASSPLREGHADTQYF.

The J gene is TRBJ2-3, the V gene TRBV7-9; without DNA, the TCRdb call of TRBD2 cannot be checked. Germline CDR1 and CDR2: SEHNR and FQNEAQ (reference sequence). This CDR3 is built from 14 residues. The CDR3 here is CASSLEREADTQYF. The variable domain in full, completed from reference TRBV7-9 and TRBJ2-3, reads DTGVSQNPRHKITKRGQNVTFRCDPISEHNRLYWYRQTLGQGPEFLTYFQNEAQLEKSRLLSDRFSAERPKGSFSTLEIQRTEQGDSAMYLCASSLEREADTQYFGPGTRLTVL.

The CDR3 protein is CASSLGEGTNTEAFF. This chain joins TRBV28 and TRBJ1-1; absent DNA, TCRdb's TRBD1 call cannot be checked. CDR1 and CDR2 (germline): MDHEN, SYDVKM. The CDR3 has 15 amino acids. Variable domain in full (rest from reference TRBV28 and TRBJ1-1): DVKVTQSSRYLVKRTGEKVFLECVQDMDHENMFWYRQDPGLGLRLIYFSYDVKMKEKGDIPEGYSVSREKKERFSLILESASTNQTSMYLCASSLGEGTNTEAFFGQGTRLTVV.

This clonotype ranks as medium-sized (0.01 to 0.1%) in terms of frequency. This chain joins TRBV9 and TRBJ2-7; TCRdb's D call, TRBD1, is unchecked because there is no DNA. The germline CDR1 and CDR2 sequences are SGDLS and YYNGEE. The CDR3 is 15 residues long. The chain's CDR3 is CASSVVPGAAGEQYF.

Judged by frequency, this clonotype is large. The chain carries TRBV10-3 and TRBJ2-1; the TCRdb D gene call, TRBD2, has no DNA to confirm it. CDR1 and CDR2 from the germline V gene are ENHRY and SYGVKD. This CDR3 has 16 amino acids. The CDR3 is CAISQTSGPPYNEQFF.

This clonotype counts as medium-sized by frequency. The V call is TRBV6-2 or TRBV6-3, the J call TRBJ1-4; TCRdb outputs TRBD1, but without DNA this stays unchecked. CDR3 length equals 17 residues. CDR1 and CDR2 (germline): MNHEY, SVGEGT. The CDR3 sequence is CASSYSGLAGPGEKLFF.